This record concerns one T cell receptor beta chain sequence. The antigen remains undetermined. This sample was included in a study of cytomegalovirus exposure and HLA in healthy donors. Overall study results and limits: HLA allele associations emerged for fewer than 20,000 TCR beta sequences in a later analysis, at 0.05 false discovery rate. TCR beta sequences reportedly predicted the HLA-A and HLA-B alleles of most subjects accurately. A later analysis, which compared TCR beta chains of equal frequency, found the HLA-associated ones more clonally expanded.

V was cut by 1 base and J by 6 bases, with 6 bases left in between. Germline V gene data show CDR1 as SGHVS and CDR2 as FQNEAQ. The CDR3 runs to 13 residues. PCR amplification relied on 60 Vbeta primers (plus 13 Jbeta primers). Data came from immunoSEQ multiplex PCR; TCRdb stores just in-frame clones and leaves some out. The top ten hold under 2.5% of the sample, which has some 150,000 clones, 70% seen once. The sequencing sample was made of PBMCs. The V gene is TRBV7-8, the J gene TRBJ2-2; no reliable D call. This receptor was obtained from a woman in her fifties or sixties in good health and CMV-seropositive. CDR3 DNA sequence: TGTGCCAGCAGCTTAGTCACGGCCGGGGAGCTGTTTTTT. Amino acid sequence: CASSLVTAGELFF.